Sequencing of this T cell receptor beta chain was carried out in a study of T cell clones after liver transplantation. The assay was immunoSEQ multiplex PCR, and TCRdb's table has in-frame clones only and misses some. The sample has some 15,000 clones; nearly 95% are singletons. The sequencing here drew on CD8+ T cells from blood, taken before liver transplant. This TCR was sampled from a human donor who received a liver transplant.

CDR3 sequence reads: CASSLGSNEQFF. The CDR3 DNA reads as TGTGCCAGCAGCTTGGGCAGCAATGAGCAGTTCTTC. The rearrangement joins TRBV11-2 to TRBJ2-1; D is uncertain. The germline V and J ends were trimmed by 3 bases and 6 bases, with 6 bases remaining between them. The length of the CDR3 is 12 residues. The germline gives CDR1 SGHAT, CDR2 FQNNGV.